This T cell receptor beta chain was recorded in a study of cytomegalovirus exposure and HLA in healthy donors. 60 Vbeta and 13 Jbeta primers were used in PCR. Clones were sequenced by immunoSEQ multiplex PCR, and TCRdb holds only the in-frame ones, with some missing. The sample lists around 65,000 clones, around 86% seen once, with around 10% in the top ten. For this clone: What it recognizes is unknown. The junction does not match germline at one end; this may be a read error.

Findings of the study overall: A link between a missense DCLRE1C variant and TCR beta V- and J-gene trimming emerged from a later analysis.

The CDR3 runs 17 residues. Per the germline V gene, CDR1 is MGHRA and CDR2 is YSYEKL. Sequencing was carried out using PBMCs. V and J are TRBV4-1 and TRBJ2-1; a possible D gene is TRBD2 (5 bases). This receptor was taken from a female donor in good health and CMV-seronegative. CDR3: CAGSQDPARASYNEQFF. The CDR3 DNA sequence: TGCGCCGGCAGCCAAGATCCCGCGCGGGCTTCTTACAATGAGCAGTTCTTC.